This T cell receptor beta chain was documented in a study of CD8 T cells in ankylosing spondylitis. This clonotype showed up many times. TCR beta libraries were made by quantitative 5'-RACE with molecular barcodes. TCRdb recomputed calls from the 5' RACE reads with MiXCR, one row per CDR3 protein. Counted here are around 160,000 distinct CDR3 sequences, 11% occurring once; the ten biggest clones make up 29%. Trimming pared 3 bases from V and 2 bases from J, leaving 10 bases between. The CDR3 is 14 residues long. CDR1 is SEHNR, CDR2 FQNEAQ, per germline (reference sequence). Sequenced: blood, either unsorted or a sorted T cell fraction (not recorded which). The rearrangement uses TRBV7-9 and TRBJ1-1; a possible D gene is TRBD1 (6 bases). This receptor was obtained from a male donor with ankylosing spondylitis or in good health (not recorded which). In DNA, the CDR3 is TGTGCCAGCAGCTTTCTGGACAGTAACACTGAAGCTTTCTTT. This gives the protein CASSFLDSNTEAFF.